This T cell receptor (beta chain) is from a study of shared T cell receptors in the human thymus. Data came from immunoSEQ multiplex PCR; TCRdb stores just in-frame clones and leaves some out. The sample lists about 660,000 clones; roughly 90% were seen once. V was clipped by 2 bases and J by 1 base, with 19 bases between them. CDR1 is SGHRS and CDR2 is YFSETQ in the germline V gene. The CDR3 covers 17 residues. A further study also used this sample, focusing on human thymus T cells.

Source material: thymocytes. The origin of this receptor is a boy younger than two with a congenital heart defect. This chain links TRBV5-1 with TRBJ2-7, with D possibly TRBD2 on 5 matching bases. The CDR3 DNA reads as TGCGCCAGCAGCTTAACTAGTGGTGGGCTGAGGTCCTACGAGCAGTACTTC. Its protein product is CASSLTSGGLRSYEQYF.